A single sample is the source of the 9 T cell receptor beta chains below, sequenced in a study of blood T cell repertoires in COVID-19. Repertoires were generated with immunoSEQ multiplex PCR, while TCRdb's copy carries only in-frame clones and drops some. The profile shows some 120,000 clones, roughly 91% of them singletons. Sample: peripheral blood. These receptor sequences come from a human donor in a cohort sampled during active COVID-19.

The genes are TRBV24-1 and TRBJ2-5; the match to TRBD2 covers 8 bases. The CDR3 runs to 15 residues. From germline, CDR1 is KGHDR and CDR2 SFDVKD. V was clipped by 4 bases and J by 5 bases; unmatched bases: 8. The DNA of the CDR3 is TGTGCCACCAGTGACTCCGGGACTAGTGGGGAGACCCAGTACTTC. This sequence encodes CATSDSGTSGETQYF.

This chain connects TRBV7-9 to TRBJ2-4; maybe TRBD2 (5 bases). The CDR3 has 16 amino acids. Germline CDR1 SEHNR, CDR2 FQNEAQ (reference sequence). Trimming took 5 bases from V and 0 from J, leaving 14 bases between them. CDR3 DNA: TGTGCCAGCAGCCTTGATGCAGGACTAGCCAAAAACATTCAGTACTTC. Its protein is CASSLDAGLAKNIQYF. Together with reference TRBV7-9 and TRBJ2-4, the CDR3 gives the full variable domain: DTGVSQNPRHKITKRGQNVTFRCDPISEHNRLYWYRQTLGQGPEFLTYFQNEAQLEKSRLLSDRFSAERPKGSFSTLEIQRTEQGDSAMYLCASSLDAGLAKNIQYFGAGTRLSVL.

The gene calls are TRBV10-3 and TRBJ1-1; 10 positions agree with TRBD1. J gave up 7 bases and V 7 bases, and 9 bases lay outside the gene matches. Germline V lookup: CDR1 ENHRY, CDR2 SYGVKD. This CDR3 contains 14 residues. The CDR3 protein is CAIIKGQGEDEAFF. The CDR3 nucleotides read TGTGCCATCATTAAAGGACAGGGGGAGGATGAAGCTTTCTTT.

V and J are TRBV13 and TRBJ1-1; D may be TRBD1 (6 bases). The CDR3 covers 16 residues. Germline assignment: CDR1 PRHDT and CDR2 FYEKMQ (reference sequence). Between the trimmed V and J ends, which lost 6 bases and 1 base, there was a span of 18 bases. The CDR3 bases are TGTGCCAGCAGATACAGGGCCCGGGCGGAGAACACTGAAGCTTTCTTT. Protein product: CASRYRARAENTEAFF.

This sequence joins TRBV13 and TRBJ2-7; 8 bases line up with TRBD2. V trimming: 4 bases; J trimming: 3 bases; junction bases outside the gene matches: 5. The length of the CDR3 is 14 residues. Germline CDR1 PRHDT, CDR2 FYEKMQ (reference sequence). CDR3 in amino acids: CASSSAGTSYEQYF. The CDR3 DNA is TGTGCCAGCAGCTCTGCCGGGACTAGCTACGAGCAGTACTTC.

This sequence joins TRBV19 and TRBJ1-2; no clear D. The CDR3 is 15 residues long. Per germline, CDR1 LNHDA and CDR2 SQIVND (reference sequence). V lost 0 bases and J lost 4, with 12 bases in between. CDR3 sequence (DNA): TGTGCCAGTAGTATAGACGAGCGGGCCGGCTATGGCTACACCTTC. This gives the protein CASSIDERAGYGYTF. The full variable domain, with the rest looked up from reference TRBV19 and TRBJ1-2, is DGGITQSPKYLFRKEGQNVTLSCEQNLNHDAMYWYRQDPGQGLRLIYYSQIVNDFQKGDIAEGYSVSREKKESFPLTVTSAQKNPTAFYLCASSIDERAGYGYTFGSGTRLTVV.

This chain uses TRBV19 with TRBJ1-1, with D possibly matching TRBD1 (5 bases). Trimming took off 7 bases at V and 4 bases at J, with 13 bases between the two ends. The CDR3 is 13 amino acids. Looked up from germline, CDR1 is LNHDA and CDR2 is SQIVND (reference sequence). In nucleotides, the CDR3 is TGTGCCAGTAACAACCGGCAGGGCACTGAAGCTTTCTTT. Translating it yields CASNNRQGTEAFF.

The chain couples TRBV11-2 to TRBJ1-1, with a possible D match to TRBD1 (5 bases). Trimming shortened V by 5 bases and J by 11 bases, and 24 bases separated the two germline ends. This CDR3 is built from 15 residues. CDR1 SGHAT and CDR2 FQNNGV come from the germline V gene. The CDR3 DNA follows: TGTGCCAGCAGCCCGACCGATCGGACTCGTCGGGGGGCTTTCTTT. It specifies CASSPTDRTRRGAFF.

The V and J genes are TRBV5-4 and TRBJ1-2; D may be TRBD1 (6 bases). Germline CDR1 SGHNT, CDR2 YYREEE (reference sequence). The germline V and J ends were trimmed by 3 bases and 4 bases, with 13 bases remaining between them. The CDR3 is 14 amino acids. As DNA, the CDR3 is TGTGCCAGCAGCTCCTCCGGGACACCCTATGGCTACACCTTC. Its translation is CASSSSGTPYGYTF.